Listed here are 26 T cell receptor beta chains from one sample, sequenced in a study of T cells in localized non-small cell lung cancer. Libraries were prepared by immunoSEQ multiplex PCR; TCRdb keeps only in-frame clonotypes and omits some of them. The sample consists of about 13,000 clones, roughly 86% of them appearing once. The sequencing here drew on peripheral blood, taken before any cancer treatment. The receptors were gathered from a male donor older than 55 with stage III lung adenocarcinoma.

The CDR3 protein is CASSGDETIRDTEAFF. CDR3 coding DNA: TGTGCCAGCAGCGGGGACGAGACTATTAGGGACACTGAAGCTTTCTTT. The chain employs TRBV21-1 and TRBJ1-1. TRBV21-1 is a pseudogene. This CDR3 is built from 16 residues.

This chain uses TRBV29-1 with TRBJ2-1; 7 bases are shared with TRBD1. There are 14 residues in the CDR3. Per germline, CDR1 SQVTM and CDR2 ANQGSEA. V was clipped by 2 bases and J by 0 bases; unmatched bases: 1. DNA of the CDR3: TGCAGCGTTGAAAGGGACAGCTCCTACAATGAGCAGTTCTTC. Translated: CSVERDSSYNEQFF.

The chain combines TRBV7-2 with TRBJ2-5, with TRBD1 as a possible D gene (5 bases). V gave up 1 base and J gave up 6 bases, with 12 bases separating them. Germline V gives CDR1 SGHTA, CDR2 FQGNSA. This CDR3 has 14 residues. CDR3 nucleotide sequence: TGTGCCAGCAGCTTAGTTGAAGGGGCGCAGACCCAGTACTTC. Translating gives CASSLVEGAQTQYF.

This chain links TRBV15 with TRBJ1-4, with TRBD1 matching over 10 bases. V trimming: 1 base; J trimming: 6 bases; junction bases outside the gene matches: 11. CDR1 is LNHNV and CDR2 is YYDKDF in the germline V gene (reference sequence). The CDR3 runs 18 residues. CDR3: CATSRGGTGDNVDEKLFF. CDR3 coding DNA: TGTGCCACCAGCAGAGGGGGGACAGGGGATAACGTGGATGAAAAACTGTTTTTT.

This sequence joins TRBV15 and TRBJ2-1, with D unclear. CDR3 length: 13 amino acids. V lost 4 bases and J 0 bases, leaving 4 bases between the germline ends. In germline, CDR1 is LNHNV, CDR2 YYDKDF (reference sequence). The CDR3 spells CATSMSSYNEQFF. The CDR3 DNA sequence: TGTGCCACCAGCATGAGCTCCTACAATGAGCAGTTCTTC.

The chain has TRBV2 and TRBJ2-3; tentative D call: TRBD2 (5 bases). Germline CDR1 SNHLY, CDR2 FYNNEI. Trimming removed 5 bases at V and 3 bases at J, with 6 bases between. The CDR3 consists of 12 residues. CDR3 DNA sequence: TGTGCCAGCAGTTCGGGGACAGATACGCAGTATTTT. Translation gives CASSSGTDTQYF.

The chain combines TRBV15 with TRBJ1-5; no clear D gene. V was shortened by 1 base and J by 7 bases, with 5 bases between the two germline ends. Per the germline V gene, CDR1 is LNHNV and CDR2 is YYDKDF (reference sequence). This CDR3 spans 12 amino acids. CDR3 amino acids: CATSRVDQPQHF. The CDR3 coding sequence is TGTGCCACCAGCAGAGTAGACCAGCCCCAGCATTTT. The variable domain in full, with the rest retrieved from reference TRBV15 and TRBJ1-5, is DAMVIQNPRYQVTQFGKPVTLSCSQTLNHNVMYWYQQKSSQAPKLLFHYYDKDFNNEADTPDNFQSRRPNTSFCFLDIRSPGLGDTAMYLCATSRVDQPQHFGDGTRLSIL.

V usage is TRBV2 and J usage is TRBJ2-5; D ambiguous. Per germline, CDR1 SNHLY and CDR2 FYNNEI. V lost 3 bases and J 1 base, leaving 12 bases between the germline ends. The length of the CDR3 is 15 residues. The CDR3 region is CASSEFWRIQETQYF. Written as DNA, the CDR3 is TGTGCCAGCAGTGAGTTCTGGCGGATCCAAGAGACCCAGTACTTC.

This rearrangement joins TRBV18 to TRBJ2-1; maybe TRBD1 (5 bases). V gave up 2 bases and J gave up 3 bases, with 11 bases separating them. This CDR3 contains 15 residues. CDR1 is KGHSH and CDR2 is LQKENI in the germline V gene. CDR3 in amino acids: CASSPRGSDYNEQFF. The CDR3 DNA is TGTGCCAGCTCACCAAGGGGCTCTGACTACAATGAGCAGTTCTTC.

This clone was seen once. The V call is TRBV18, the J call TRBJ2-7; 16 bases are shared with TRBD2. The CDR3 length is 18 residues. V lost 4 bases, J lost 0 bases, and 6 bases stayed unmatched. Per the germline V gene, CDR1 is KGHSH and CDR2 is LQKENI. The CDR3 loop reads CASSRGTSGGDFSYEQYF. The CDR3 DNA is TGTGCCAGCTCACGCGGGACTAGCGGGGGGGATTTCTCCTACGAGCAGTACTTC.

This clone was observed a handful of times. The chain carries TRBV5-1 and TRBJ2-1, with 12 positions matching TRBD2. CDR1 SGHRS and CDR2 YFSETQ come from the germline V gene. This CDR3 contains 15 residues. V was pared by 4 bases and J by 4 bases, with 3 bases of the junction left unmatched. The CDR3, as DNA: TGCGCCAGCAGCCTACTAGCGGGAGGTTACAATGAGCAGTTCTTC. This codes for CASSLLAGGYNEQFF. Combining the CDR3 with reference TRBV5-1 and TRBJ2-1 gives the whole variable domain KAGVTQTPRYLIKTRGQQVTLSCSPISGHRSVSWYQQTPGQGLQFLFEYFSETQRNKGNFPGRFSGRQFSNSRSEMNVSTLELGDSALYLCASSLLAGGYNEQFFGPGTRLTVL.

The chain recombines TRBV10-2 with TRBJ1-2; the D is unclear. Trimming left V 6 bases short and J 3 bases short, with 11 bases between. The length of the CDR3 is 13 residues. Germline CDR1 is WSHSY and CDR2 is SAAADI. The CDR3 region is CASRGGRDYGYTF. In nucleotides, the CDR3 is TGCGCCAGCAGGGGTGGGAGGGACTATGGCTACACCTTC.

V gene TRBV6-1 combines with J gene TRBJ2-7, with TRBD2 matching 11 bases. This CDR3 spans 15 amino acids. V was clipped by 5 bases and J by 1 base; unmatched bases: 4. Germline V gives CDR1 MNHNS, CDR2 SASEGT. The CDR3 bases are TGTGCCAGCAGTTTAACTAGCGGGAGTTCCTACGAGCAGTACTTC. Protein sequence: CASSLTSGSSYEQYF.

This chain links TRBV5-5 with TRBJ2-7; D might be TRBD1 (6 bases). The germline gives CDR1 SGHKS, CDR2 YYEKEE (reference sequence). This CDR3 is built from 14 residues. V was trimmed by 4 bases and J by 2 bases, leaving 13 bases between them. The CDR3 loop is CASSPGHGAYEQYF. The CDR3 DNA is TGTGCCAGCAGCCCGGGACACGGAGCCTACGAGCAGTACTTC.

V gene TRBV2 combines with J gene TRBJ1-1; the D is unclear. The CDR3 spans 13 residues. Per the germline V gene, CDR1 is SNHLY and CDR2 is FYNNEI. Trimming took off 3 bases at V and 6 bases at J, with 11 bases between the two ends. The CDR3 loop reads CASSEKRPPEAFF. Here the CDR3 DNA reads TGTGCCAGCAGTGAGAAGAGACCCCCTGAAGCTTTCTTT.

This chain connects TRBV10-3 to TRBJ1-5; D is uncertain. The CDR3 is 14 amino acids. Germline CDR1 and CDR2: ENHRY and SYGVKD. Trimming pared 4 bases from V and 3 bases from J, leaving 10 bases between. The CDR3 spells CAISASQYNQPQHF. The CDR3 DNA sequence: TGTGCCATCAGTGCTTCACAGTACAATCAGCCCCAGCATTTT.

The chain is built from TRBV6-5 and TRBJ2-7, with 10 nucleotides matching TRBD1. V trimming: 6 bases; J trimming: 12 bases; junction bases outside the gene matches: 5. The length of the CDR3 is 11 residues. Per germline, CDR1 MNHEY and CDR2 SVGAGI. The CDR3 coding sequence is TGTGCCAGCAGCCAGGGACAGGGGTGGTACTTC. The encoded protein is CASSQGQGWYF.

The genes are TRBV30 and TRBJ1-4; 7 bases are a match to TRBD1. V was pared by 1 base and J by 5 bases, with 4 bases of the junction left unmatched. The V gene's germline CDR1 is GTSNPN and CDR2 SVGIG (reference sequence). The CDR3 is made up of 14 amino acids. CDR3 DNA: TGTGCCTGGAGTGGCAGGGGGGGAAATGAAAAACTGTTTTTT. It specifies CAWSGRGGNEKLFF.

Notes on this clone: Other DNA sequences in the sample encode the same CDR3. The rearrangement links TRBV19 to TRBJ1-5, with TRBD1 as a possible D gene (6 bases). The germline V gene encodes CDR1 LNHDA and CDR2 SQIVND (reference sequence). This CDR3 contains 12 residues. Trimming removed 7 bases at V and 2 bases at J, with 6 bases between. The CDR3 here is CASKGGNQPQHF. CDR3 sequence (DNA): TGTGCCAGTAAGGGGGGCAATCAGCCCCAGCATTTT.

The chain combines TRBV4-1 with TRBJ2-7; a weak D match, TRBD2 (6 bases). CDR3 length: 18 residues. CDR1 is MGHRA and CDR2 is YSYEKL in the germline V gene. Deletions cut 1 base from V and 0 bases from J, with 19 bases between. CDR3 in amino acids: CASSQVFRTSRDSYEQYF. The CDR3, as DNA: TGCGCCAGCAGCCAAGTCTTTAGAACTAGCCGAGACTCCTACGAGCAGTACTTC.

This chain connects TRBV19 to TRBJ1-5; the D is unclear. Trimming shortened V by 3 bases and J by 5 bases, and 14 bases separated the two germline ends. Germline CDR1 and CDR2: LNHDA and SQIVND (reference sequence). The CDR3 spans 15 residues. This CDR3 is CASSMVPLVDQPQHF. The CDR3 DNA is TGTGCCAGTAGTATGGTTCCGTTGGTCGATCAGCCCCAGCATTTT.

This clone was counted between two and nine times. The rearrangement links TRBV5-4 to TRBJ2-7, with 7 bases aligning to TRBD1. Germline loops: CDR1 SGHNT, CDR2 YYREEE (reference sequence). Trimming took 2 bases from V and 1 from J; bases not matched to a gene: 12. The CDR3 is 17 amino acids. CDR3 sequence (DNA): TGTGCCAGCAGCTTCGACAGGGTGCCAGTCTGGTCCTACGAGCAGTACTTC. Residues: CASSFDRVPVWSYEQYF.

V is TRBV4-1 and J is TRBJ2-7; 13 positions agree with TRBD2. Germline V CDR1 and CDR2: MGHRA, YSYEKL. J was trimmed by 2 bases and V by 4 bases; bases with no gene match: 8. The CDR3 has 17 amino acids. Here the CDR3 reads CASSRTSGGEFTYEQYF. CDR3 coding DNA: TGCGCCAGCAGCCGGACTAGCGGGGGTGAATTCACCTACGAGCAGTACTTC.

V usage is TRBV18 and J usage is TRBJ2-7, with 8 bases aligning to TRBD1. J lost 5 bases, V lost 1 base, and 7 bases had no gene match. The germline V gene has CDR1 KGHSH and CDR2 LQKENI. The CDR3 is 15 residues long. The CDR3 bases are TGTGCCAGCTCACCACTCGAGACAGGGGTCCACGAGCAGTACTTC. Its protein is CASSPLETGVHEQYF.

The chain recombines TRBV6-1 with TRBJ1-1; D remains ambiguous. With 7 bases removed from V and 4 bases from J, the gap between germline ends came to 16 bases. The germline V gene encodes CDR1 MNHNS and CDR2 SASEGT. The CDR3 is 14 residues long. The CDR3 reads CASTLAEAFTEAFF. The DNA of the CDR3 is TGTGCCAGCACCTTGGCAGAGGCCTTCACTGAAGCTTTCTTT.

The chain is built from TRBV6-1 and TRBJ2-7; D not resolved. Germline V gene sequence: CDR1 MNHNS, CDR2 SASEGT. V gave up 5 bases and J gave up 5 bases, with 10 bases separating them. The CDR3 is 12 residues long. CDR3 protein: CASSIRPDEQYF. As DNA, the CDR3 is TGTGCCAGCAGTATTCGTCCGGACGAGCAGTACTTC.